The 21 T cell receptor beta chains presented below share a single source sample, sequenced in a study of blood T cells in healthy people across ages. Together with a sample-barcoded 5' primer, a J-beta primer mix was included in a second PCR lasting about 6 to 11 cycles. TCRdb independently ran MiXCR on the 5' RACE reads; one entry per CDR3 protein. In the table there are over 450,000 distinct CDR3 sequences, nearly 25% of which are singletons. These data are also associated with another study on T cells of mothers and their children.

The material sequenced was blood. Source of these receptors: a boy aged 5-17 years in good health.

The V call is TRBV27, the J call TRBJ2-5; 7 positions match TRBD2. The assigned J gene may be wrong: the sequence end matches TRBJ2-7 better. CDR1 and CDR2 (germline): MNHEY, SMNVEV (reference sequence). This CDR3 has 15 residues. This CDR3 reads CASSLTTSGAYEQYF. CDR3 DNA sequence: TGTGCCAGCAGTTTAACCACAAGCGGGGCCTACGAGCAGTACTTC.

A remark on this clonotype: Relative to the germline gene, one junction end is altered; a read error may explain this. J is TRBJ2-1 and V is TRBV10-3, with D possibly TRBD1 on 6 matching bases. This CDR3 has 13 amino acids. Germline CDR1 is ENHRY and CDR2 is SYGVKD. CDR3 protein: CAISAEGVGEQLF. For the CDR3, the DNA is TGTGCCATCAGTGCCGAGGGGGTTGGTGAGCAGTTGTTC.

The gene calls are TRBV10-3 and TRBJ2-5, with 8 positions matching TRBD1. The J call may be mistaken, given a closer DNA end match to TRBJ2-7. The germline gives CDR1 ENHRY, CDR2 SYGVKD. The CDR3 extends over 15 amino acids. CDR3 loop: CAISDGQGVTYEQYF. CDR3 DNA: TGTGCCATCAGTGACGGACAGGGTGTAACCTACGAGCAGTACTTC.

CDR3 in amino acids: CASSPGDTTYEQYF. DNA of the CDR3: TGTGCCAGCAGCCCGGGGGACACCACCTACGAGCAGTACTTC. V gene TRBV7-9 combines with J gene TRBJ2-7; D tentatively fits TRBD1 or TRBD2 (6 bases each). CDR1 SEHNR and CDR2 FQNEAQ come from the germline V gene (reference sequence). V dropped 5 bases and J dropped 2 bases, with 13 bases sitting between them. The CDR3 spans 14 residues.

The chain is built from TRBV20-1 and TRBJ2-1; the match to TRBD2 covers 12 bases. Per the germline V gene, CDR1 is DFQATT and CDR2 is SNEGSKA (reference sequence). The CDR3 has 15 residues. V was clipped by 2 bases and J by 7 bases; unmatched bases: 6. The CDR3 nucleotides read TGCAGTGCTAGAAGGATGACTAGCGGGAGTAATGAGCAGTTCTTC. Residues: CSARRMTSGSNEQFF.

CDR3 nucleotide sequence: TGCGCCAGCAGCCAAGACAGGGTTTACAATGAGCAGTTCTTC. This gives the protein CASSQDRVYNEQFF. The chain uses TRBV4-3 and TRBJ2-1; possibly TRBD1 for D (5 bases). V shed 0 bases and J shed 4 bases, with 7 bases lying between them. This CDR3 spans 14 amino acids. Germline loops: CDR1 LGHNA, CDR2 YSLEER.

In this sample, this clonotype turned up many times. CDR3: CASSQDRTAQETQYF. The CDR3 nucleotides are TGCGCCAGCAGCCAAGATCGGACAGCCCAAGAGACCCAGTACTTC. The chain employs TRBV4-3 and TRBJ2-5; a weak D match, TRBD1 (6 bases). This CDR3 region has 15 residues. V shed 0 bases and J shed 1 base, with 9 bases lying between them. The V gene's germline CDR1 is LGHNA and CDR2 YSLEER.

This clonotype was seen ten or more times. The CDR3 DNA is TGTGCCAGCAGTTACTCACGGGGCCCCGCGCAAGAGACCCAGTACTTC. This sequence encodes CASSYSRGPAQETQYF. This chain uses TRBV6-6 with TRBJ2-5; D assignment may be TRBD1 or TRBD2 (5 bases each). Germline values: CDR1 MNHNY, CDR2 SVGAGI (reference sequence). Trimming removed 0 bases from V and 2 bases from J, with 13 bases in between. The CDR3 is 16 residues long.

This rearrangement joins TRBV7-2 to TRBJ2-7, with D perhaps matching TRBD1 (5 bases). The CDR3 runs to 14 residues. Germline V gene sequence: CDR1 SGHTA, CDR2 FQGNSA. The V end was cut by 4 bases, the J end by 2 bases, with 12 bases between. Here the CDR3 reads CASSSGRAPYEQYF. CDR3 nucleotides: TGTGCCAGCAGCTCGGGCAGGGCACCCTACGAGCAGTACTTC.

This sequence joins TRBV9 and TRBJ2-1; D is uncertain. The CDR3 has 13 amino acids. Trimming removed 0 bases from V and 3 bases from J, with 4 bases in between. Germline assignment: CDR1 SGDLS and CDR2 YYNGEE. This CDR3 is CASSVDGYNEQFF. The CDR3 DNA reads TGTGCCAGCAGCGTAGACGGCTACAATGAGCAGTTCTTC.

The genes are TRBV12-3 or TRBV12-4 and TRBJ2-4; no clear D. CDR3 length: 13 residues. The V end was cut by 2 bases, the J end by 4 bases, with 6 bases between. CDR3 DNA: TGTGCCAGCAGTTTATTAGGGAAAAACATTCAGTACTTC. Translation gives CASSLLGKNIQYF.

This clonotype was observed a handful of times. The V call is TRBV5-1, the J call TRBJ1-5; perhaps TRBD1 as D (6 bases). Trimming removed 4 bases from V and 11 bases from J, with 31 bases in between. The CDR3 has 18 residues. Germline V gene lookup returns CDR1 SGHRS and CDR2 YFSETQ. The CDR3: CASSAHDAGQGGFGTQHF. The CDR3 nucleotides are TGCGCCAGCAGCGCTCACGACGCGGGACAAGGGGGGTTTGGGACCCAGCATTTT.

The genes are TRBV28 and TRBJ2-7; D is perhaps TRBD1 (5 bases). The CDR3 covers 16 residues. V lost 2 bases and J lost 2, with 16 bases in between. Per the germline V gene, CDR1 is MDHEN and CDR2 is SYDVKM. The CDR3 here is CASSLELDKSAYEQYF. CDR3 DNA sequence: TGTGCCAGCAGTTTAGAGCTGGACAAGTCGGCCTACGAGCAGTACTTC.

There are a few counts of this clonotype. The J gene is TRBJ1-4, the V gene TRBV12-3 or TRBV12-4; D is undetermined. Trimming took off 8 bases at V and 5 bases at J, with 15 bases between the two ends. The CDR3 sequence is 14 residues long. The CDR3 sequence is CASGSAGPNEKLFF. As DNA, the CDR3 is TGTGCCAGCGGCTCCGCGGGCCCCAATGAAAAACTGTTTTTT.

The rearrangement joins TRBV7-2 to TRBJ2-5; 9 bases are a match to TRBD2. The V segment lost 4 bases and the J segment 1 base; nucleotides outside the gene matches: 4. This CDR3 is built from 15 residues. Per germline, CDR1 SGHTA and CDR2 FQGNSA. The chain's CDR3 is CASSSSGVLQETQYF. CDR3 DNA sequence: TGTGCCAGCAGCTCTAGCGGGGTGCTCCAAGAGACCCAGTACTTC.

This clonotype was seen only a few times. The V gene is TRBV7-2, the J gene TRBJ2-7, with D possibly being TRBD1 (6 bases). V lost 0 bases and J 5 bases, leaving 14 bases between the germline ends. This CDR3 region has 15 residues. Germline loops: CDR1 SGHTA, CDR2 FQGNSA. CDR3 loop: CASSLAQGRANEQYF. For the CDR3, the DNA is TGTGCCAGCAGCTTAGCACAGGGAAGGGCCAACGAGCAGTACTTC.

The table lists this clonotype with a few counts. The chain uses TRBV25-1 and TRBJ1-2; D perhaps matches TRBD1 (5 bases). The CDR3 sequence is 13 residues long. Trimming removed 3 bases from V and 6 bases from J, with 11 bases in between. Germline assignment: CDR1 MGHDK and CDR2 SYGVNS. CDR3 nucleotides: TGTGCCAGCAGTGAGGCAGGGTATGATGGCTACACCTTC. Amino acid sequence: CASSEAGYDGYTF.

This clonotype came up a few times. This rearrangement joins TRBV29-1 to TRBJ2-3; 10 bases are a match to TRBD2. This CDR3 region has 16 residues. From germline, CDR1 is SQVTM and CDR2 ANQGSEA. With 8 bases clipped from V and 5 bases from J, the junction kept 16 bases outside the gene matches. The CDR3: CSPEVLAGEIVDTQYF. CDR3 sequence (DNA): TGCAGCCCCGAGGTCCTAGCGGGAGAAATAGTAGATACGCAGTATTTT.

The chain joins TRBV6-5 to TRBJ2-1; D may be TRBD1 (6 bases). V was trimmed by 4 bases and J by 0 bases, leaving 13 bases between them. Germline V lookup: CDR1 MNHEY, CDR2 SVGAGI. CDR3 length equals 16 residues. CDR3 in DNA: TGTGCCAGCAGTTCACGACAGGCGAGCTCCTACAATGAGCAGTTCTTC. Amino acids: CASSSRQASSYNEQFF.

Only a few counts were recorded for this clonotype. The rearrangement links TRBV29-1 to TRBJ2-7; D uncertain. The CDR3 is 12 residues long. The V end was cut by 0 bases, the J end by 2 bases, with 5 bases between. Germline CDR1 is SQVTM and CDR2 is ANQGSEA. The CDR3 DNA is TGCAGCGTTGAAGATAAACCCTACGAGCAGTACTTC. Translation: CSVEDKPYEQYF.

In this sample, this clonotype turned up many times. The V and J genes are TRBV5-1 and TRBJ2-1; perhaps D is TRBD1 or TRBD2 (6 bases each). V shed 4 bases and J shed 1 base, with 12 bases lying between them. CDR1 and CDR2 from the germline V gene are SGHRS and YFSETQ. CDR3 length: 15 amino acids. The chain's CDR3 is CASSRGGSSYNEQFF. In DNA form, the CDR3 reads TGCGCCAGCAGCCGAGGGGGGAGTTCCTACAATGAGCAGTTCTTC.